This T cell receptor (beta chain) derives from a study of blood T cell repertoires in COVID-19. The data were produced by immunoSEQ multiplex PCR, yet TCRdb's version contains in-frame clones alone and is incomplete. The repertoire includes some 130,000 clones, 70% to 85% of them detected once, and about 10% sits in the top ten. CDR1 is SGHVS, CDR2 FQNEAQ, per germline. The length of the CDR3 is 16 residues. V trimming: 7 bases; J trimming: 7 bases; junction bases outside the gene matches: 15. A single count supports this clone. The TCR sequence derives from a man between 60 and 75 years old who had recovered from COVID-19. The chain employs TRBV7-8 and TRBJ1-2; 10 bases agree with TRBD1. The specimen was peripheral blood. CDR3 residues: CASNPLIGGQGIGYTF. In DNA, the CDR3 is TGTGCCAGCAACCCTTTAATCGGGGGACAGGGGATTGGCTACACCTTC.